This T cell receptor beta chain is from a study of cytomegalovirus exposure and HLA in healthy donors (dated by TCRdb to 2017 to 2019). With regard to the full study: An earlier analysis of some 600 of the donors reported 276 Gb of sequence data and 117 million unique TCR beta sequences obtained from about 179 million T cells. An early release that covered some 630 HLA-typed donors contained around 330 gigabases of sequencing data and tens of millions of unique TCR sequences. The genetic ancestry cluster associated with self-reported Caucasian donors included 80% to 90% of the 398 genotyped donors. The study was designed to test whether signatures of past pathogen exposure could be identified by cataloging public T cell receptors. The T cell repertoires of roughly 660 subjects were profiled by immunosequencing and related to cytomegalovirus serostatus. A separate validation cohort of approximately 120 different subjects was used in addition to the 666-subject first cohort. To predict cytomegalovirus infection status, the study combined high-throughput TCR immunosequencing, statistical association of individual TCRs with disease status, and machine learning. A later analysis re-analyzed previously published TCR beta repertoires from roughly 690 donors and added high-resolution HLA genotyping to study TCR occurrence patterns. Rather than using new phenotypic data, the later analysis identified candidate immune exposures from TCR beta sequences and from how often those sequences occurred across donors. An earlier analysis of 587 of the donors used high-throughput TCR beta sequencing to judge whether each TCR beta V gene segment behaved as functional or pseudogenic. Donor age, sex, ethnicity and CMV serostatus were compiled together with the repertoire data. A later genetic analysis used genome-wide SNP genotypes for about 60% of the roughly 700 donors, treating that subset as a discovery cohort. All discovery cohort repertoires had been generated on a single sequencing platform. HLA typing included class I and class II loci at four-digit resolution. The number of typed donors differed by locus: about 620-630 for A, B, C, DRB1 and DQB1; some 540 for DQA1; approximately 600 for DPA1; and about 450 for DPB1. Because of strong linkage in the cohort, roughly five DR-DQ haplotypes were treated as single units for association and clustering. On average, roughly 250,000 unique TCR beta nucleotide sequences were sequenced per donor among 350 to 400 genotyped donors of the cohort, with roughly 18% of those sequences being non-productive.

The cohort comprised more than 550 healthy bone marrow donors. At the time of sampling, every cohort member was nominally healthy, though immune exposures that went unrecorded were likely present. The donor was CMV seropositive and was included in the group of approximately 300 seropositive cohort members. Every donor gave a peripheral blood sample, and the peripheral blood mononuclear cells from that sample were used for TCR beta sequencing. The Qiagen DNeasy Blood Extraction Kit was used to extract genomic DNA from the blood cell samples. CDR1 and CDR2 are read off the germline V gene as MDHEN and SYDVKM. The CDR3 holds 12 amino acids from the cysteine to the phenylalanine. The DNA shown is the 36-base CDR3, in frame from base 1. Comments on this clone: Its antigen remains undetermined. Qualities for individual bases were not recorded, and no much larger clone is one base off.

Library generation was performed with the immunoSEQ multiplex PCR assay. The multiplex PCR relied on a mix of 60 forward primers for TCR Vbeta segments and 13 reverse primers for TCR Jbeta segments. A multiplex PCR assay on genomic DNA amplified the CDR3 region of rearranged TCR beta genes. On the Illumina HiSeq System, the amplified TCR beta libraries were sequenced as 87-base-pair reads. As for the authors' bioinformatics: A later analysis tallied tens of millions of unique TCR beta chains across the 610 or so repertoires, and some 10 million of those chains were shared by two or more donors. A nearest-neighbor algorithm error-corrected the raw reads and collapsed the reads into unique sequences, merging closely related sequences to remove PCR and sequencing errors. CDR3 sequences were aligned to IMGT reference sequences to assign V, D and J gene segments. For a sequence to be retained, at least a six-nucleotide match to both a V gene segment and a J gene segment was required. Rearrangements were called productive when the CDR3 lacked stop codons and stayed in frame with V and J; all others were non-productive. CDR3 was defined by IMGT convention, running from the second conserved V-encoded cysteine to the conserved J-encoded phenylalanine. Sequences without an unambiguous match to a single V gene segment were excluded from the earlier analysis of approximately 600 of the donors. In an earlier analysis of 500 to 750 of the donors, V segments were called functional above 56.7% productive rearrangements and were called segregating when the between-donor standard deviation exceeded 5%. A statistical classification framework was developed to diagnose cytomegalovirus status using the catalog of TCR beta chain sequences. In a later analysis, TCR nucleotide sequences were compared against IMGT/GENE-DB human TR gene sequences so that V and J genes could be assigned. Using the TCRdist pipeline, a later analysis assigned CDR3 sequences along with most-parsimonious VDJ recombination scenarios. A later analysis defined each TCR beta chain by its CDR3 amino acid sequence plus V-gene family, and excluded reads lacking a unique V-gene family. A later analysis removed over 500 highly shared, low-generation-probability nucleotide sequences to deal with suspected cross-contamination and a sequencing artifact. In a later analysis, a clonal expansion index was calculated for each public chain from normalized within-repertoire ranks of inferred template counts. Generation probabilities in a later analysis came from a VDJ recombination model fitted to out-of-frame rearrangements, and those results were checked against IGoR. In a later analysis, TCR-TCR, TCR-HLA and TCR-CMV co-occurrence was scored with hypergeometric tests, and a repertoire-size bias correction was applied to TCR pairs. False discovery rates were estimated in a later analysis by permuting HLA or CMV assignments 20 times. In a later analysis, co-occurring TCRs were grouped using DBSCAN, with TCRdist sequence similarity added in when clustering inside HLA-allele-positive subsets. Repertoires with fewer than 30,000 or more than 120,000 public chains, plus five repertoires with anomalous nucleotide sharing, were excluded from co-occurrence clustering. TCRdb took this table from immuneACCESS and kept in-frame rearrangements with V and J called. Such tables lack part of the clones; where checked against another copy, unresolved V genes explain under half of the gap, and the rest is unexplained. Clone size and the V and J calls come from that table; the DNA yielded D and trimming. The sample has 50,000 to 70,000 clones on record, approximately 78% of them singletons. About 2.9% of the sample is taken by the ten largest.

Overall study outcomes, separate from this receptor: The only immune exposure information available for the cohort was CMV serostatus. At a false discovery rate of 0.05, a later analysis linked 16,951 TCR beta sequences to specific HLA alleles. Compared with equally common non-associated chains, HLA-associated TCR beta chains in a later analysis were more clonally expanded and had lower generation probabilities. Linkage disequilibrium might explain the correlated functional status among segregating V segments, but an unknown experimental factor could not be excluded. Only TCR beta chains were sequenced in this cohort, and the absence of alpha or paired-chain data limited detectable features. An association between a missense DCLRE1C variant and V-gene and J-gene trimming of TCR beta chains was found in a later genetic analysis and replicated in an independent cohort. An earlier analysis of roughly 570 of the donors showed that most TCR beta V segments appeared in productive rearrangements either about 90% or about 30% of the time, which broadly matched IMGT annotations. The study gave a list of about 150 TCR beta chains associated with cytomegalovirus. Most TCR sequences were seen in very few donors, while some public TCRs were found in many individuals. In a later analysis, most CMV-associated TCR beta chains were found to appear HLA-restricted, with HLA associations seemingly driven largely by CMV exposure. Compared with the approximately 700-donor mean, donors in an Asian-associated ancestry cluster had fewer N-insertions in productive TCRs, according to a later genetic analysis. Because the 87-base-pair reads could not distinguish some IMGT-functional V segments, including TRBV6-2 and TRBV6-3, those segments were excluded. The authors suggested that the approach could potentially be extended to other disease states and immunological phenotypes. Because HLA typing was unavailable for some donors at each locus, only the typed subset was used in association tests. When HLA alleles, especially DR and DQ, strongly co-occurred, TCR associations were difficult to assign to individual alleles. In a later analysis, the rate of TCR association differed among HLA loci, with DRB1 alleles having the most associated TCRs and HLA-C alleles having the fewest. Because counts were too low, roughly 17 rarely observed V segments, including chromosome 9 orphons, were left out of the earlier analysis of about 500 of the donors. Sequencing depth was assumed to be roughly uniform across donors in the presence/absence analyses, though that assumption may not hold. A cluster of highly shared sequence variants was judged likely to be a technical artifact of the sequencing pipeline. A further reported finding was that TCR beta sequences accurately predicted the HLA-A and HLA-B alleles for most subjects in the first cohort. Several of the top co-occurrence clusters appeared to be linked to parvovirus B19, influenza, CMV and Epstein-Barr virus, according to a later analysis. The classifier was reported to diagnose cytomegalovirus status with high specificity and sensitivity in both the original cohort and the validation cohort. A few of the identified cytomegalovirus-associated TCR beta chains were confirmed in vitro to be specific for cytomegalovirus antigens.

The sequenced material came from PBMCs. This TCR was sampled from a girl aged 5 to 17 in good health and CMV-seropositive. The rearrangement joined TRBV28 to TRBJ2-2; 9 bases in the middle match TRBD1. CDR3 loop: CPGQGGAGELFF. The nucleotides read TGTCCGGGACAGGGAGGTGCCGGGGAGCTGTTTTTT.